Shown below are 18 T cell receptor beta chains from a single sample sequenced in a study of shared clonotypes between healthy human individuals. TCRdb's copy holds only in-frame clones and misses some; the assay was immunoSEQ multiplex PCR. The table lists more than 400,000 clones, about 72% of them singletons. The sample consisted of PBMCs. The receptors come from a woman between 40 and 50 years old in good health. Some clones in this sample may be carry-over from other donors' samples.

The chain couples TRBV5-1 to TRBJ2-1, with 7 bases matching TRBD2. The CDR3 has 15 amino acids. V lost 0 bases and J lost 5; bases outside the gene matches: 5. The germline V gene has CDR1 SGHRS and CDR2 YFSETQ. CDR3 DNA sequence: TGCGCCAGCAGCTTGGGGGGCGGGAGCCACAATGAGCAGTTCTTC. Residues: CASSLGGGSHNEQFF.

The chain links TRBV4-1 to TRBJ2-1; 11 nucleotides match TRBD2. V shed 1 base and J 4 bases; nucleotides not matched to a gene: 9. Germline V gene sequence: CDR1 MGHRA, CDR2 YSYEKL. CDR3 size: 18 residues. Here the CDR3 reads CASSQVATSGNGYNEQFF. The CDR3, as DNA: TGCGCCAGCAGCCAAGTTGCGACTAGCGGGAATGGTTACAATGAGCAGTTCTTC.

The chain has TRBV19 and TRBJ1-5, with a weak D call TRBD1 (5 bases). The CDR3 is 14 residues long. Germline V lookup: CDR1 LNHDA, CDR2 SQIVND (reference sequence). The germline V and J ends were trimmed by 6 bases and 5 bases, with 14 bases remaining between them. The CDR3 loop is CASRERGGDQPQHF. The CDR3 DNA reads TGTGCCAGTAGGGAAAGGGGAGGCGATCAGCCCCAGCATTTT.

The rearrangement uses TRBV2 and TRBJ2-2; possible D gene TRBD1, 5 bases. The CDR3 loop spans 12 amino acids. The germline V and J ends were trimmed by 5 bases and 5 bases, with 6 bases remaining between them. CDR1 is SNHLY, CDR2 FYNNEI, per germline. In DNA form, the CDR3 reads TGTGCCAGCAGTCAGGGTACCGGGGAGCTGTTTTTT. This translates into CASSQGTGELFF.

This clone was observed a handful of times. The chain has TRBV20-1 and TRBJ2-5; D gene ambiguous. The J call could be wrong; TRBJ2-7 is a better fit for the DNA end. CDR1 DFQATT and CDR2 SNEGSKA come from the germline V gene (reference sequence). CDR3 length: 11 amino acids. The CDR3 DNA sequence: TGCAGTGCTAGTGGCCCCCTCGAGCAGTACTTC. Residues: CSASGPLEQYF.

This sequence joins TRBV4-1 and TRBJ2-2; D perhaps matches TRBD2 (6 bases). The CDR3 totals 15 residues. Trimming left V 1 base short and J 7 bases short, with 13 bases between. Germline V gene sequence: CDR1 MGHRA, CDR2 YSYEKL. The CDR3 nucleotides are TGCGCCAGCAGCCAAGTCCCAACCGGGGGCGGGGAGCTGTTTTTT. Its translation: CASSQVPTGGGELFF.

This chain joins TRBV15 and TRBJ2-2; D unclear. The CDR3 contains 16 residues. V was pared by 1 base and J by 2 bases, with 11 bases between. The V gene's germline CDR1 is LNHNV and CDR2 YYDKDF (reference sequence). CDR3 residues: CATSRGTTENTGELFF. The CDR3 DNA follows: TGTGCCACCAGCAGAGGCACCACCGAAAACACCGGGGAGCTGTTTTTT. Variable domain in full (rest from reference TRBV15 and TRBJ2-2): DAMVIQNPRYQVTQFGKPVTLSCSQTLNHNVMYWYQQKSSQAPKLLFHYYDKDFNNEADTPDNFQSRRPNTSFCFLDIRSPGLGDTAMYLCATSRGTTENTGELFFGEGSRLTVL.

The J gene is TRBJ1-2, the V gene TRBV19; D not certain. V was shortened by 6 bases and J by 4 bases, with 6 bases between the two germline ends. The CDR3 is 11 amino acids. Per germline, CDR1 LNHDA and CDR2 SQIVND (reference sequence). DNA of the CDR3: TGTGCCAGTAGGGACCTCTATGGCTACACCTTC. Residues: CASRDLYGYTF.

This clone came up a few times. Other DNA sequences from this sample encode an identical CDR3 as well. This chain's CDR3 is CASSPRQGPNTGELFF. CDR3 DNA sequence: TGTGCCAGCAGCCCGCGACAGGGGCCGAACACCGGGGAGCTGTTTTTT. This rearrangement joins TRBV7-6 to TRBJ2-2, with TRBD1 matching 8 bases. The junction had 5 bases not matched to a gene; V was cut back by 5 bases and J by 0 bases. Germline lookup yields CDR1 SGHVS and CDR2 FNYEAQ. This CDR3 is 16 amino acids long.

The table lists this clone with a count of one. The V gene is TRBV30, the J gene TRBJ1-2, with 8 bases that match TRBD1. The length of the CDR3 is 13 residues. V dropped 4 bases and J dropped 8; count of bases not matched to a gene: 9. Per the germline V gene, CDR1 is GTSNPN and CDR2 is SVGIG (reference sequence). Here the CDR3 DNA reads TGTGCCTGGAAGACTTCAGGGGGCAGCGGCTACACCTTC. It encodes CAWKTSGGSGYTF.

This chain uses TRBV7-9 with TRBJ2-2; unclear D gene. The CDR3 covers 17 residues. V was trimmed by 5 bases and J by 7 bases, leaving 23 bases between them. Germline-derived CDR1 and CDR2 are SEHNR and FQNEAQ (reference sequence). CDR3 nucleotide sequence: TGTGCCAGCAGCCCCGGCAACGGGCCGGGCCATAGCGGGGAGCTGTTTTTT. As protein: CASSPGNGPGHSGELFF.

CDR3 coding DNA: TGTGCCAGCAGTGAAAAGCAGTACTTC. The encoded protein is CASSEKQYF. The V call is TRBV6-4, the J call TRBJ2-7, with D unclear. Germline CDR1 reads MRHNA; CDR2 reads SNTAGT. The CDR3 contains 9 residues. V was shortened by 3 bases and J by 8 bases, with 2 bases between the two germline ends.

The chain has TRBV5-1 and TRBJ2-7; 10 nucleotides line up with TRBD2. Germline CDR1 is SGHRS and CDR2 is YFSETQ. CDR3 length: 13 residues. V dropped 3 bases and J dropped 4; count of bases not matched to a gene: 1. The CDR3 here is CASSYSGGYEQYF. Here the CDR3 DNA reads TGCGCCAGCAGCTATAGCGGGGGGTACGAGCAGTACTTC.

This chain joins TRBV27 and TRBJ2-7; 9 bases are a match to TRBD2. Germline lookup yields CDR1 MNHEY and CDR2 SMNVEV (reference sequence). The junction had 13 bases not matched to a gene; V was cut back by 8 bases and J by 2 bases. The CDR3 has 16 amino acids. The CDR3 coding sequence is TGTGCCAGCCGATTTACCCCGACTAGCGGTACCTACGAGCAGTACTTC. Protein product: CASRFTPTSGTYEQYF.

The CDR3 loop is CASSPGAGSYNEQFF. In nucleotides, the CDR3 is TGTGCCAGCTCACCAGGCGCAGGGAGCTACAATGAGCAGTTCTTC. The rearrangement links TRBV18 to TRBJ2-1, with D possibly being TRBD1 or TRBD2 (5 bases each). Germline V CDR1 and CDR2: KGHSH, LQKENI. This CDR3 region has 15 residues. Trimming removed 2 bases at V and 3 bases at J, with 11 bases between.

The chain joins TRBV7-2 to TRBJ1-5, with 10 bases lining up with TRBD1. V lost 5 bases, J lost 6 bases, and 7 bases stayed unmatched. In germline, CDR1 is SGHTA, CDR2 FQGNSA. The CDR3 spans 15 residues. CDR3 nucleotide sequence: TGTGCCAGCAGCCCGGGACAGGGGAAGGGTCAGCCCCAGCATTTT. This gives the protein CASSPGQGKGQPQHF.

The V and J genes are TRBV7-8 and TRBJ2-2; 11 bases map to TRBD2. The ends lost 5 bases at V and 4 bases at J; junction bases unmatched: 3. Germline CDR1 and CDR2: SGHVS and FQNEAQ. The CDR3 is made up of 15 amino acids. The CDR3 protein is CASSLTSGSTGELFF. CDR3 in DNA: TGTGCCAGCAGCCTTACTAGCGGGAGCACCGGGGAGCTGTTTTTT.

The chain employs TRBV10-3 and TRBJ2-1; D may correspond to TRBD1 or TRBD2 (5 bases each). V was shortened by 3 bases and J by 6 bases, with 12 bases between the two germline ends. Germline V CDR1 and CDR2: ENHRY, SYGVKD. The CDR3 spans 14 residues. CDR3 residues: CAISDRGDGNEQFF. The CDR3 DNA sequence: TGTGCCATCAGTGATCGAGGGGATGGCAATGAGCAGTTCTTC.